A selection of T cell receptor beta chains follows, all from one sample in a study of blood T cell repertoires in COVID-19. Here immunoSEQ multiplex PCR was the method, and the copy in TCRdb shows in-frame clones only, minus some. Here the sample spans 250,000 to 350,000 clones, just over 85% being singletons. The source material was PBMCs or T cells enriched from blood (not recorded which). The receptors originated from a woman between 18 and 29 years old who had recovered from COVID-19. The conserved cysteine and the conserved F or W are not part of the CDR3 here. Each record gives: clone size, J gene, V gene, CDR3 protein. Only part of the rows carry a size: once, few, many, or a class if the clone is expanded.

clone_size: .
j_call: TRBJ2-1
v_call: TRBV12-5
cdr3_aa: ASVDGGQNYNEQF

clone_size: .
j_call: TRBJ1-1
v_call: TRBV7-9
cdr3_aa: ASSRIWGRRRSVAEAF

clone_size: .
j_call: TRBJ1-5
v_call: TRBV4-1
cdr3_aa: ASSQLSGGGQPQH

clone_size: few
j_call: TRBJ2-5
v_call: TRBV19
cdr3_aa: ASSIGGRLTGETQY

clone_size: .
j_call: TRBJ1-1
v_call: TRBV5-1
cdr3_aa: ASSLFIRGRYTEAF

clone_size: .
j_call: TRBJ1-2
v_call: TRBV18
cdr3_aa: ASSSVAYGYT

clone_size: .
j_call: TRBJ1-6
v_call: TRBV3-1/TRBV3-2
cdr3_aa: ASSQEGSSPLH

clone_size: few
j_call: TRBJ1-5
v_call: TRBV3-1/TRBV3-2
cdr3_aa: ASSPYGGANNQPQH

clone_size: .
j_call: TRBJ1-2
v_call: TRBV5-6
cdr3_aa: ASSSRDRSNGYT

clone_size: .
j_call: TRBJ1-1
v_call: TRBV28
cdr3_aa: ASSGQGGNTEAF

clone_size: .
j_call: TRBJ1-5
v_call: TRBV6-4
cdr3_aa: ASRLGTAYSNQPQH

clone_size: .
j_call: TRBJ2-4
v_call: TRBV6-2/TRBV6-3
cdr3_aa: ASSSDWDRTFLAKNIQY

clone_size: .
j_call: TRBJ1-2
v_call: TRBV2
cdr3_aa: ASSPLPRGDYGYT

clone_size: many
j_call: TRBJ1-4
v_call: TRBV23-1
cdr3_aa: ASSQSGGEESEKLF

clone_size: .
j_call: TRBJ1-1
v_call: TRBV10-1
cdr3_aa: ASSGLTGAEAF

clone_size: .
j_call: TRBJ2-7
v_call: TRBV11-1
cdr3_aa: ASSPKTSGSYEQY

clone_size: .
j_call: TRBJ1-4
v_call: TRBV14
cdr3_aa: ASSQGQASTNEKLF

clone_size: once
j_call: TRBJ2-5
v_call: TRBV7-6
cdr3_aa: ASSLEPGLAGARGTQY

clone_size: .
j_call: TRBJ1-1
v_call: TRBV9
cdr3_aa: ASSVGTANTEAF

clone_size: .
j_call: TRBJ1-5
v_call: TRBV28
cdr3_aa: ASSMSGTGVIQPQH

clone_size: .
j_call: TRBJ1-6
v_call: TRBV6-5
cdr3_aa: ASSYSRGSDSPLH

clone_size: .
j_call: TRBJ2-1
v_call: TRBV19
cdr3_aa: ASSIRRDKLTYNEQF

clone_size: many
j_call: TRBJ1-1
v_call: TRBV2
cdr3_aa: ASRDLVIRAGKTEAF

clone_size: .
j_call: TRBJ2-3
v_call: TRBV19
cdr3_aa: ASSIQGTDTQY

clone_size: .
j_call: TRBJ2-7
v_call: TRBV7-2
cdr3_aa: ASSLVGDFSSYEQY

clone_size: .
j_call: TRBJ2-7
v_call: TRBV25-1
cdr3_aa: ATRGTEQY

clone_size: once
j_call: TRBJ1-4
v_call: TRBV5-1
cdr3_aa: ASSLEGGNEKLF

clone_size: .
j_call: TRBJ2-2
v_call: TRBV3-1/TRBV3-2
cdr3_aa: ASSQIAGGIGELF

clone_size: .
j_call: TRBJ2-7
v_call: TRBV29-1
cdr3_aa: SAQVSVFSYEQY

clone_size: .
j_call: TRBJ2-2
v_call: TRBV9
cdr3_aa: ASSVDPQNTGELF

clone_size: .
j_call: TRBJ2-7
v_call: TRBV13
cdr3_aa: ASSLGRSYYAYEQY

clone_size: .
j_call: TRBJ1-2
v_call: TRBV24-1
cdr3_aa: ATSVASAGGTYGYT

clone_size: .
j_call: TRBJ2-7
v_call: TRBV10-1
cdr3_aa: ASSASSGYEQY

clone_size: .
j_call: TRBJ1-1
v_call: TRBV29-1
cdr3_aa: SVGTGDRGEAF

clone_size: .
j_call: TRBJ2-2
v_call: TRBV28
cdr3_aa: ASSLATSGPTGELF

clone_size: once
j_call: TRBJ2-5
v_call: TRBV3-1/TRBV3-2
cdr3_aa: ASRRQGRNQETQY

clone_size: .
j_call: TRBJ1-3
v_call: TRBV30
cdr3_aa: AWSMTVSGNTIY

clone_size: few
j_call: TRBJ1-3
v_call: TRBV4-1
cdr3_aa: ASSQVPSSGNTIY

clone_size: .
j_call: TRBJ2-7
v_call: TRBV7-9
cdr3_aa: ASSLGTSGRGEQY